This is a list of T cell receptor beta chains from one sample in a study of tumor-infiltrating lymphocytes in primary liver carcinoma. MiXCR was run by TCRdb on the multiplex PCR reads, yielding one entry per CDR3 protein. Here the sample spans fewer than 200,000 distinct CDR3 sequences, around four fifths being singletons. Material for sequencing was tumor tissue from primary liver carcinoma. Receptor source: a man aged 40-49 years with primary liver carcinoma and hepatitis B virus infection. The CDR3 runs from the conserved cysteine through the conserved F or W. The D gene is left open where the match is weak. A clone size is listed for some rows: how often the clone was seen (once, few, many), or a class if it is expanded.

CDR3 protein,CDR3 DNA,V gene,D gene,clone size,J gene
CASNQAQTVDNSLLHF,TGCGCTAGCAACCAAGCACAAACCGTCGATAATTCACTCCTCCACTTT,TRBV4-3,.,.,TRBJ1-6
CVSGRQGYTETFF,TGTGTCAGCGGGAGACAGGGCTACACTGAAACTTTCTTT,TRBV12-3/TRBV12-4,TRBD1,.,TRBJ1-1
CSTVVVGGLHTEAFF,TGTAGCACCGTTGTTGTAGGGGGCTTGCACACTGAAGCTTTCTTT,TRBV29-1,TRBD1,.,TRBJ1-1
CTSSHGGSQPQHF,TGTACCAGCAGCCACGGCGGCAGTCAGCCCCAGCATTTT,TRBV6-1,.,few,TRBJ1-5
CSHRISGDHNEQFF,TGTAGTCACCGTATTAGCGGAGACCACAATGAGCAGTTCTTC,TRBV29-1,.,.,TRBJ2-1
CASRSGRGIGYGYSF,TGTGCCAGCAGATCCGGACGGGGGATTGGCTATGGCTACAGCTTC,TRBV12-3/TRBV12-4,.,.,TRBJ1-2
CTSSDQPGQPQHF,TGTACCAGCAGTGATCAACCTGGTCAGCCTCAGCATTTT,TRBV2,.,.,TRBJ1-5
CASSRASGRAGGTQYF,TGTGCCAGCAGTCGCGCTAGCGGGAGGGCAGGGGGTACGCAGTATTTT,TRBV2,TRBD2,.,TRBJ2-3
CVSSPRQSYKHYF,TGTGTCAGCAGCCCTCGACAGTCCTACAAGCACTACTTC,TRBV11-2,.,.,TRBJ2-7
CASSAVAKWVNNELFF,TGTGCCAGCAGTGCCGTAGCGAAATGGGTAAACAATGAGCTGTTCTTC,TRBV14,.,once,TRBJ2-1
CTSSYSNDTGELFF,TGTACCAGCAGTTACTCTAACGACACCGGGGAGCTGTTTTTT,TRBV6-2/TRBV6-3,.,few,TRBJ2-2
CSVEGRGLAEIYKEQFF,TGCAGCGTTGAAGGTAGGGGCCTAGCGGAGATCTACAAAGAGCAATTCTTC,TRBV29-1,TRBD2,.,TRBJ2-1
CASSLVIGAGVWERYF,TGTGCCAGCAGCTTGGTTATAGGAGCGGGGGTATGGGAGCGATACTTC,TRBV5-5,TRBD2,.,TRBJ2-7
CSVPGVAGGGNYKQFF,TGCAGTGTTCCCGGGGTGGCCGGTGGGGGAAATTATAAGCAGTTCTTC,TRBV29-1,.,.,TRBJ2-1
CPSSLDRAGANVLTF,TGTCCCAGCAGTTTGGACAGGGCTGGGGCCAACGTCCTGACCTTC,TRBV11-2,TRBD1,.,TRBJ2-6
CASNLMRGETQYF,TGTGCCAGCAATTTGATGCGGGGGGAGACCCAGTACTTC,TRBV12-3/TRBV12-4,TRBD2,.,TRBJ2-5
CARALAGGSNQPQHF,TGTGCCCGGGCCCTCGCGGGGGGCAGCAATCAGCCCCAGCATTTT,TRBV30,.,.,TRBJ1-5
CTSRGKRPYEQYF,TGTACCAGCAGGGGGAAGCGTCCCTACGAGCAGTACTTC,TRBV11-1,TRBD1,.,TRBJ2-7
CASNHLQWTSGSERTDTQYF,TGTGCCAGCAACCATCTCCAGTGGACTAGCGGGAGCGAACGCACAGATACGCAGTATTTT,TRBV4-2,TRBD2,.,TRBJ2-3
CASNQFPPPVDNKQFF,TGCGCCAGCAACCAATTTCCCCCCCCGGTGGACAATAAGCAGTTCTTC,TRBV4-3,.,.,TRBJ2-1
CASSLEGAIYNEQFF,TGCGCCAGCAGCTTGGAAGGGGCTATCTATAATGAGCAGTTCTTC,TRBV5-1,.,.,TRBJ2-1
CSVWTGVEGTQYF,TGCAGCGTGTGGACAGGGGTCGAAGGTACGCAGTATTTT,TRBV29-1,TRBD1,.,TRBJ2-3
CASSLCVRASLGEQYF,TGTGCTAGCAGCCTGTGCGTTAGGGCGTCCCTGGGGGAGCAGTACTTC,TRBV11-1,.,.,TRBJ2-7
CASSPPSGVSGKTIYF,TGTGCCAGTAGCCCACCCTCCGGGGTGAGTGGAAAGACCATATATTTT,TRBV7-9,.,.,TRBJ1-3
CASSAQRGVAGDNNEQFF,TGTGCCAGCAGTGCCCAGAGAGGGGTAGCGGGAGACAACAATGAGCAGTTCTTC,TRBV12-3/TRBV12-4,TRBD2,many,TRBJ2-1
CASRTGDGGTGELIF,TGTGCGAGCAGGACAGGGGACGGAGGAACCGGGGAGCTGATTTTT,TRBV6-1,TRBD1,once,TRBJ2-2
CVSSMGGDMGISLSGANILTF,TGTGTCAGTAGCATGGGGGGAGACATGGGCATTTCTCTCTCTGGGGCCAACATCCTGACTTTC,TRBV11-2,.,.,TRBJ2-6
CASSPIEGSNQSRHF,TGCGCCAGCAGTCCCATAGAGGGGAGCAATCAGTCCCGACATTTT,TRBV4-1,.,.,TRBJ1-5
CASTGELYQPQHF,TGTGCCAGCACTGGAGAGCTCTATCAGCCCCAGCATTTT,TRBV6-1,.,.,TRBJ1-5
CTSSLGGNAIYF,TGTACCAGCAGCTTAGGCGGGAACGCCATATATTTT,TRBV11-2,.,.,TRBJ1-3
CASGGTTREPDYGYTF,TGTGCCAGCGGGGGGACAACCAGAGAACCAGACTATGGCTACACCTTC,TRBV28,.,many,TRBJ1-2
CTWSPGSGSETQYF,TGTACCTGGAGTCCCGGCAGCGGGAGTGAGACCCAGTACTTC,TRBV30,TRBD2,few,TRBJ2-5
CSGARVSILTQYF,TGCAGCGGAGCGAGAGTGTCCATCCTGACGCAGTATTTT,TRBV29-1,.,.,TRBJ2-3
CACSEINGELLF,TGCGCCTGCAGTGAGATAAACGGGGAGCTGTTATTT,TRBV10-1,.,.,TRBJ2-2
CVSQSGAGDSPLHF,TGTGTCAGCCAGTCAGGGGCGGGAGATTCACCCCTCCACTTT,TRBV28,.,.,TRBJ1-6
CSGTSEKPYEQFF,TGCAGCGGGACTAGCGAGAAGCCCTATGAGCAATTCTTC,TRBV29-1,TRBD2,.,TRBJ2-1
CASSDDPNFEAFF,TGCGCCAGCAGCGATGATCCGAATTTTGAAGCTTTCTTT,TRBV5-1,.,.,TRBJ1-1
CASSLIRADSQCF,TGTGCAAGCAGCTTAATCAGGGCAGATTCGCAGTGTTTT,TRBV11-1,.,.,TRBJ2-3
CASSQEGTAGRKQFF,TGCGCCAGCAGCCAAGAAGGGACCGCGGGCCGGAAGCAGTTCTTC,TRBV4-1,.,many,TRBJ2-1
CVSSRTSGSFYEQYF,TGTGTCAGCAGCCGGACAAGCGGGAGTTTCTACGAGCAGTACTTC,TRBV7-9,TRBD2,.,TRBJ2-7
CSGWTSGFNEQLF,TGCAGCGGGTGGACTAGCGGGTTTAATGAGCAGTTATTC,TRBV29-1,TRBD2,.,TRBJ2-1
CASSLFGVPSYKQYF,TGTGCCAGCAGCTTGTTCGGTGTCCCCTCCTACAAGCAGTACTTC,TRBV5-4,.,.,TRBJ2-7